This entry describes one TCR beta chain. The libraries were made with immunoSEQ v3. Clones were sequenced by immunoSEQ multiplex PCR, and TCRdb holds only the in-frame ones, with some missing. The top ten clones hold around 9.9% of a sample with approximately 92,000 clones, 50% to 70% of them seen once. This specimen belongs to a study of TIL therapy for anti-PD-1-resistant metastatic lung cancer. The trim removed 5 bases at V and 9 bases at J, leaving 7 bases unmatched. The CDR3 is made up of 15 amino acids. The V gene's germline CDR1 is SGHTA and CDR2 FQGNSA. This sample's time point: pre-treatment sample, taken before nivolumab and TIL therapy. Pleural nodules or supraclavicular lymph nodes made up most of the excised metastases sampled.

This sequence was found in a person between 30 and 79 years old with non-small cell lung cancer. The genes are TRBV7-2 and TRBJ1-6; 10 bases are a match to TRBD1. Sequences were derived from tumor tissue, sampled at baseline. The CDR3 nucleotides are TGTGCCAGCAGCACCCGACAGGGGGCATCTTCACCCCTCCACTTT. This sequence encodes CASSTRQGASSPLHF.